This TCR beta chain was identified during a study of blood T cells in healthy people across ages. General study findings and limits: Age showed a roughly linear inverse relationship with TCR beta diversity per million T cells.

In the case of this clonotype: Antigen unknown.

With a J-beta primer mix and a sample-barcoded 5' primer, a second PCR ran 7 to 11 cycles. TCRdb used MiXCR to reprocess the 5' RACE reads, holding one entry per CDR3 protein. The table records under 2 million distinct CDR3 sequences, almost 35% of them present only once. Trimming removed 2 bases from V and 8 bases from J; junction bases left unmatched: 11. The germline gives CDR1 SNHLY, CDR2 FYNNEI. This CDR3 has 16 residues. The specimen sequenced was blood. This rearrangement joins TRBV2 to TRBJ2-2; 7 positions match TRBD2. The receptor was derived from a woman aged 25 to 39 in good health. The CDR3 protein is CASSELAGAGFGELFF. The DNA for the CDR3 is TGTGCCAGCAGTGAATTGGCGGGAGCCGGTTTTGGGGAGCTGTTTTTT. The variable domain in full, with the rest retrieved from reference TRBV2 and TRBJ2-2, is EPEVTQTPSHQVTQMGQEVILRCVPISNHLYFYWYRQILGQKVEFLVSFYNNEISEKSEIFDDQFSVERPDGSNFTLKIRSTKLEDSAMYFCASSELAGAGFGELFFGEGSRLTVL.